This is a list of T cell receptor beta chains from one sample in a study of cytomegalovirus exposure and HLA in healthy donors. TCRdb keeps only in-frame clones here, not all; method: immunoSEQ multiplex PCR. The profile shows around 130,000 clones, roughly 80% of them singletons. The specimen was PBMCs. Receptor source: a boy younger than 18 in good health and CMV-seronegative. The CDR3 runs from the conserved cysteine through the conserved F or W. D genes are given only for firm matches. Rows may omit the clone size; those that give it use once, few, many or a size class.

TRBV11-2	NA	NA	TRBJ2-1	CASSFSGGFSYNEQFF	TGTGCCAGCAGCTTCTCTGGCGGGTTCTCCTACAATGAGCAGTTCTTC
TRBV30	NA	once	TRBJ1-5	CAWSSRTDQPQHF	TGTGCCTGGAGTAGCAGGACTGATCAGCCCCAGCATTTT
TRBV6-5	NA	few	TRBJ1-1	CASSNAGITEAFF	TGTGCCAGCAGCAACGCAGGGATCACTGAAGCTTTCTTT
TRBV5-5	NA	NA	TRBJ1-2	CASSLGWGEHYGYTF	TGTGCCAGCAGCTTAGGGTGGGGCGAGCACTATGGCTACACCTTC
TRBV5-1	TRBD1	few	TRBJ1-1	CASSPTDRVGTFF	TGCGCCAGCAGCCCAACTGACAGGGTGGGGACTTTCTTT
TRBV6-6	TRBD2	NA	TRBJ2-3	CASRGLAGLTDTQYF	TGTGCCAGCAGGGGACTAGCGGGACTAACAGATACGCAGTATTTT
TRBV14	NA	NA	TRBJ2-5	CASSQARLGRRETQYF	TGTGCCAGCAGCCAAGCGAGACTAGGAAGACGAGAGACCCAGTACTTC
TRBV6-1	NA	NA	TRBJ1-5	CASSLNQPQHF	TGTGCCAGCAGTCTTAATCAGCCCCAGCATTTT
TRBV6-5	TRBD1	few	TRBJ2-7	CASSYRGQGLDEQYF	TGTGCCAGCAGTTACAGAGGACAGGGGTTGGACGAGCAGTACTTC
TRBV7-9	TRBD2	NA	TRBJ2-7	CASSHPGLARSEQYF	TGTGCCAGCAGCCACCCGGGACTAGCGCGCTCCGAGCAGTACTTC
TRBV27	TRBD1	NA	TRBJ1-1	CASSKGQGWRTEAFF	TGTGCCAGCAGTAAAGGACAGGGGTGGCGGACTGAAGCTTTCTTT
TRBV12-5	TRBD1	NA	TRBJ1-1	CASAPRRDRVREGRTEAFF	TGTGCTAGTGCCCCTAGAAGGGACAGGGTTAGGGAAGGAAGGACTGAAGCTTTCTTT
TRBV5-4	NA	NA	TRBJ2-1	CASSATGTSLPEQFF	TGTGCCAGCAGCGCAACCGGGACTTCGTTACCTGAGCAGTTCTTC
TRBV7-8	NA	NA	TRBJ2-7	CASSLAGVPEQYF	TGTGCCAGCAGCTTAGCGGGAGTGCCCGAGCAGTACTTC
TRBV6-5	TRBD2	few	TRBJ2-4	CASSPGLVYGNIQYF	TGTGCCAGCAGTCCCGGACTAGTTTATGGAAACATTCAGTACTTC
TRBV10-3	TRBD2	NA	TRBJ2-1	CAISVAGSYNEQFF	TGTGCCATCAGTGTAGCGGGATCCTACAATGAGCAGTTCTTC
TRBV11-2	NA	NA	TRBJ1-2	CASSLGLYGYTF	TGTGCCAGCAGCTTAGGTCTATATGGCTACACCTTC
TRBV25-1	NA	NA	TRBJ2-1	CALESGNEQFF	TGTGCCTTGGAGTCGGGAAATGAGCAGTTCTTC
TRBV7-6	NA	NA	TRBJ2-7	CASSLGGGSSYEQYF	TGTGCCAGCAGCTTAGGGGGCGGCAGCTCCTACGAGCAGTACTTC
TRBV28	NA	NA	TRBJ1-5	CASSQNQPQHF	TGTGCCAGCAGTCAAAATCAGCCCCAGCATTTT
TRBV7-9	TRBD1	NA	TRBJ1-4	CASSLGQGYEKLFF	TGTGCCAGCAGCCTCGGACAGGGCTACGAAAAACTGTTTTTT
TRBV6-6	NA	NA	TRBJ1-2	CASSYSAAGGRNSYTF	TGTGCCAGCAGTTATTCCGCGGCAGGAGGACGGAATAGCTACACCTTC
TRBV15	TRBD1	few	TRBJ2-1	CATSREAEGANEQFF	TGTGCCACCAGCAGAGAGGCTGAGGGGGCAAATGAGCAGTTCTTC
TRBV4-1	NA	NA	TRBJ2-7	CASSHMTSEQYF	TGCGCCAGCAGCCATATGACTTCCGAGCAGTACTTC
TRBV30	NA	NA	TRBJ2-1	CAWSSGLYNEQFF	TGTGCCTGGAGTAGCGGCCTCTACAATGAGCAGTTCTTC
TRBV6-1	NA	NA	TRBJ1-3	CASSERQLLGNTIYF	TGTGCCAGCAGTGAACGACAGTTGTTGGGAAACACCATATATTTT
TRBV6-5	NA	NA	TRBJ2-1	CASSTNSRTEFF	TGTGCCAGCAGTACCAACAGTCGTACGGAGTTCTTC
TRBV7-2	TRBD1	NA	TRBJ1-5	CASSHDRALQPQHF	TGTGCCAGCAGCCACGACAGGGCTCTTCAGCCCCAGCATTTT
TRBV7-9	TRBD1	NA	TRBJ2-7	CASSSQTGTETYEQYF	TGTGCCAGCAGTTCCCAAACCGGGACAGAAACCTACGAGCAGTACTTC
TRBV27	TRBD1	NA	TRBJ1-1	CASSPGTENTEAFF	TGTGCCAGCAGTCCCGGGACAGAGAACACTGAAGCTTTCTTT
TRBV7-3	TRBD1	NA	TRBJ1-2	CASSKGTGEGYTF	TGTGCCAGCAGCAAAGGGACAGGGGAGGGCTACACCTTC
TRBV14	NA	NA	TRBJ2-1	CASSLQRVGSYNEQFF	TGTGCCAGCAGCCTGCAGCGTGTCGGGTCCTACAATGAGCAGTTCTTC
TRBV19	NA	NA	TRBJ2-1	CASSIRGGLSGAVDNEQFF	TGTGCCAGTAGTATTAGAGGGGGCCTTAGCGGGGCGGTCGACAATGAGCAGTTCTTC
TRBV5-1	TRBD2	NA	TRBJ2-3	CASSLGLAGSTDTQYF	TGCGCCAGCAGCTTGGGGCTAGCGGGGAGCACAGATACGCAGTATTTT
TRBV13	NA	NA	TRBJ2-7	CASSLGPSTYEQYF	TGTGCCAGCAGCTTAGGACCGAGTACCTACGAGCAGTACTTC
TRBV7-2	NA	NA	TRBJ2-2	CASSLGAGELFF	TGTGCCAGCAGCTTAGGGGCGGGGGAGCTGTTTTTT
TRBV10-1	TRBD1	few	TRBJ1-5	CASRVRDRVNQPQHF	TGCGCCAGCAGGGTCCGGGACAGGGTCAATCAGCCCCAGCATTTT